The 32 T cell receptor beta chains below come from one sample, sequenced in a study of blood T cell repertoires in COVID-19 (dated by TCRdb to the early 2020s). Libraries were constructed by the immunoSEQ multiplex PCR assay. The table comes from immuneACCESS by way of TCRdb, which keeps in-frame sequences with V and J called. Part of the clones is missing from these tables; in studies checked, under half for an unresolved V gene and the rest for unknown reasons. The sample yields 350,000 to 450,000 clones; approximately 87% were counted once. The ten largest clonotypes hold 1.5% to 2% of the sample. The sequencing sample was made of PBMCs or T cells enriched from blood (not recorded which). These receptors originate from a man aged 35 to 55 in a cohort exposed to, infected with or recovered from COVID-19 (not recorded which).

This clone is a singleton in its sample. The chain is built from TRBV5-4 and TRBJ1-4; D may be TRBD1 (5 bases). The CDR3 spans 14 residues. Per the germline V gene, CDR1 is SGHNT and CDR2 is YYREEE (reference sequence). Trimming took 4 bases from V and 4 from J, leaving 11 bases between them. CDR3 nucleotides: TGTGCCAGCAGCCACCGCGGGGGTAATGAAAAACTGTTTTTT. Translated: CASSHRGGNEKLFF.

The rearrangement links TRBV20-1 to TRBJ2-3; D is possibly TRBD2 (5 bases). CDR1 and CDR2 from the germline V gene are DFQATT and SNEGSKA (reference sequence). The CDR3 runs 14 residues. Trimming cost V 3 bases and J 9 bases, with 19 bases left between them. CDR3 sequence: CSASRLTGTNTQYF. CDR3 DNA: TGCAGTGCTAGTCGACTAACGGGAACTAACACGCAGTATTTT.

V and J are TRBV5-1 and TRBJ2-3; 14 bases agree with TRBD2. The CDR3 consists of 18 residues. J was trimmed by 3 bases and V by 4 bases; bases with no gene match: 10. Germline-derived CDR1 and CDR2 are SGHRS and YFSETQ. CDR3 in DNA: TGCGCCAGCAGCACGGGACTAGCGGGAGCCCGCCTAACAGATACGCAGTATTTT. Protein: CASSTGLAGARLTDTQYF.

This clone was observed a single time. This chain links TRBV18 with TRBJ2-5; 8 bases are a match to TRBD1. Germline values: CDR1 KGHSH, CDR2 LQKENI. V trimming: 3 bases; J trimming: 7 bases; junction bases outside the gene matches: 10. The CDR3 runs 15 residues. The CDR3 reads CASSPKRTGQLTQYF. CDR3 nucleotides: TGTGCCAGCTCACCTAAAAGGACAGGGCAATTGACCCAGTACTTC.

The J gene is TRBJ2-7, the V gene TRBV25-1, with 7 positions matching TRBD2. With 2 bases clipped from V and 0 bases from J, the junction kept 1 base outside the gene matches. Germline values: CDR1 MGHDK, CDR2 SYGVNS. The CDR3 contains 14 residues. The CDR3 sequence is CASSELADSYEQYF. The CDR3 nucleotides are TGTGCCAGCAGTGAACTAGCGGACTCCTACGAGCAGTACTTC.

J is TRBJ1-3 and V is TRBV18; TRBD1 is a possible D gene (6 bases). Germline CDR1 is KGHSH and CDR2 is LQKENI. V was clipped by 3 bases and J by 0 bases, with 9 bases between them. This CDR3 region has 15 residues. CDR3 loop: CASSPGTNSGNTIYF. CDR3 DNA: TGTGCCAGCTCACCCGGGACAAACTCTGGAAACACCATATATTTT.

This clone was recorded only once. This sequence joins TRBV20-1 and TRBJ2-5; D is ambiguous. Germline loops: CDR1 DFQATT, CDR2 SNEGSKA (reference sequence). The CDR3 extends over 14 amino acids. The V gene lost 3 bases and the J gene lost 5 bases, with 16 bases spanning the gap. CDR3 bases: TGCAGTGCTAGTATCCCATTCGGTATTGAGACCCAGTACTTC. This gives the protein CSASIPFGIETQYF.

As for this clone: This sample also contains other DNA sequences that code for the same CDR3. V gene TRBV20-1 combines with J gene TRBJ2-1; 7 bases are shared with TRBD2. This CDR3 has 15 amino acids. The ends lost 6 bases at V and 0 bases at J; junction bases unmatched: 8. Germline V CDR1 and CDR2: DFQATT, SNEGSKA (reference sequence). DNA of the CDR3: TGCAGTGCAAGTTCTAGCGGCAGCTCCTACAATGAGCAGTTCTTC. Translation: CSASSSGSSYNEQFF.

The gene calls are TRBV6-5 and TRBJ1-1; D remains unclear. This CDR3 is 15 amino acids long. Germline assignment: CDR1 MNHEY and CDR2 SVGAGI. Between the trimmed V and J ends, which lost 7 bases and 7 bases, there was a span of 22 bases. CDR3 region: CASMGDWGLRFEAFF. CDR3 DNA sequence: TGTGCCAGCATGGGAGATTGGGGTCTGCGGTTTGAAGCTTTCTTT.

This clone was counted once. This chain joins TRBV19 and TRBJ2-3, with D perhaps TRBD2 (6 bases). Looked up from germline, CDR1 is LNHDA and CDR2 is SQIVND (reference sequence). Between the trimmed V and J ends, which lost 5 bases and 4 bases, there was a span of 13 bases. The CDR3 length is 14 residues. CDR3 DNA: TGTGCCAGTAGTTCTGGAGGGCCGCCAGATACGCAGTATTTT. Its translation: CASSSGGPPDTQYF.

This clone was seen a handful of times. At one boundary the junction diverges from the germline segment, which might be a read error. The chain combines TRBV5-1 with TRBJ2-1; no clear D. The CDR3 runs to 12 residues. CDR1 and CDR2 from the germline V gene are SGHRS and YFSETQ. The CDR3 DNA reads as TGCGCCAGCAGCTTGGGCGCCATGGCTCAGGTCTTC. Its translation: CASSLGAMAQVF.

The CDR3 coding sequence is TGTGCCAGCAGACCCGGGGGTGGAAGTTCACCCCTCCACTTT. Translated: CASRPGGGSSPLHF. V gene TRBV11-2 combines with J gene TRBJ1-6; maybe TRBD1 (5 bases). V was pared by 6 bases and J by 9 bases, with 15 bases between. The CDR3 is made up of 14 amino acids. Looked up from germline, CDR1 is SGHAT and CDR2 is FQNNGV.

The chain employs TRBV25-1 and TRBJ2-5; D gene unclear. The CDR3 consists of 14 residues. V shed 6 bases and J shed 1 base, with 12 bases lying between them. The germline V gene encodes CDR1 MGHDK and CDR2 SYGVNS. This CDR3 is CASSSSTGQETQYF. Here the CDR3 DNA reads TGTGCCAGCAGCTCCAGTACGGGCCAAGAGACCCAGTACTTC.

The rearrangement uses TRBV5-1 and TRBJ1-2, with D possibly TRBD1 on 5 matching bases. The CDR3 extends over 12 amino acids. With 7 bases removed from V and 8 bases from J, the gap between germline ends came to 15 bases. Germline V gene data show CDR1 as SGHRS and CDR2 as YFSETQ. Here the CDR3 DNA reads TGCGCCAGCGGCTACAGGTCTGACGGCTACACCTTC. Translated: CASGYRSDGYTF.

The chain employs TRBV27 and TRBJ2-1; the match to TRBD2 covers 8 bases. The V and J ends lost 1 base and 0 bases, in that order; junction bases with no gene match: 5. The CDR3 is 17 amino acids. CDR1 and CDR2 (germline): MNHEY, SMNVEV (reference sequence). For the CDR3, the DNA is TGTGCCAGCAGTTTATGGGCTAGCGGGTCCTCCTACAATGAGCAGTTCTTC. It specifies CASSLWASGSSYNEQFF.

This clone was found once. The chain carries TRBV6-5 and TRBJ2-2; possible D gene TRBD1, 5 bases. The CDR3 runs to 14 residues. Germline V CDR1 and CDR2: MNHEY, SVGAGI. Trimming cost V 7 bases and J 8 bases, with 17 bases left between them. This CDR3 is CASTNQGVVGELFF. CDR3 DNA: TGTGCCAGCACCAATCAAGGGGTCGTAGGGGAGCTGTTTTTT.

V is TRBV28 and J is TRBJ2-3; 7 nucleotides line up with TRBD2. The CDR3 contains 16 residues. The ends lost 1 base at V and 2 bases at J; junction bases unmatched: 6. CDR1 is MDHEN and CDR2 is SYDVKM in the germline V gene. The DNA of the CDR3 is TGTGCCAGCAGTTTATCGGCTAGCGGTAACACAGATACGCAGTATTTT. It yields the protein CASSLSASGNTDTQYF.

V and J are TRBV5-4 and TRBJ2-1, with 7 bases matching TRBD1. The CDR3 extends over 13 amino acids. The V gene's germline CDR1 is SGHNT and CDR2 YYREEE (reference sequence). V gave up 2 bases and J gave up 8 bases; unmatched junction bases: 4. The CDR3 DNA reads TGTGCCAGCAGCTTAAAGGGGGCGTATGAGCAGTTCTTC. Translated, it gives CASSLKGAYEQFF.

The V call is TRBV14, the J call TRBJ1-1; D gene unclear. Germline V gene lookup returns CDR1 SGHDN and CDR2 FVKESK. The CDR3 contains 13 residues. V was pared by 0 bases and J by 7 bases, with 9 bases between. The CDR3 DNA reads as TGTGCCAGCAGCCAAGACCGGCGGAATGAAGCTTTCTTT. It translates to CASSQDRRNEAFF.

The chain combines TRBV19 with TRBJ1-2; the match to TRBD1 covers 8 bases. The CDR3 totals 15 residues. Losses at the gene ends were 7 bases for V and 4 bases for J; bases not matched to a gene: 11. The germline gives CDR1 LNHDA, CDR2 SQIVND (reference sequence). CDR3 loop: CASTLGQAGAYGYTF. DNA for the CDR3: TGTGCCAGTACCCTGGGACAGGCCGGCGCCTATGGCTACACCTTC.

V and J are TRBV29-1 and TRBJ2-1; TRBD2 matches at 8 bases. The trim removed 5 bases at V and 2 bases at J, leaving 5 bases unmatched. This CDR3 comprises 14 residues. Germline V gene lookup returns CDR1 SQVTM and CDR2 ANQGSEA. CDR3 coding DNA: TGCAGCGTTTCTCTAGCGGGTCCCTACAATGAGCAGTTCTTC. Encoded protein: CSVSLAGPYNEQFF.

This clone appeared a single time. CDR3 bases: TGTGCCAGCAGCGTAGGTCCGGGGTCAGGTGGGGGCTACACCTTC. Amino acid sequence: CASSVGPGSGGGYTF. The chain is built from TRBV9 and TRBJ1-2; D not certain. Germline assignment: CDR1 SGDLS and CDR2 YYNGEE. Trimming removed 0 bases at V and 8 bases at J, with 17 bases between. CDR3 length: 15 residues.

This chain uses TRBV5-1 with TRBJ2-5, with 7 positions matching TRBD1. Germline trimming cut 1 base from V and 5 bases from J; bases unmatched to any gene: 11. The CDR3 is 16 residues long. The V gene's germline CDR1 is SGHRS and CDR2 YFSETQ. The CDR3: CASSLSLQGEWETQYF. The CDR3 nucleotides read TGCGCCAGCAGCTTGAGTCTTCAGGGGGAGTGGGAGACCCAGTACTTC.

The rearrangement joins TRBV27 to TRBJ1-2; D may be TRBD1 (6 bases). The germline gives CDR1 MNHEY, CDR2 SMNVEV (reference sequence). This CDR3 is 15 amino acids long. V lost 2 bases and J 4 bases, leaving 14 bases between the germline ends. The CDR3 reads CASSLLPGEGYGYTF. Written as DNA, the CDR3 is TGTGCCAGCAGTTTACTTCCAGGGGAGGGCTATGGCTACACCTTC.

CDR3 sequence reads: CATSAGQGYGYTF. CDR3 DNA sequence: TGTGCCACCAGCGCGGGACAGGGCTATGGCTACACCTTC. This chain links TRBV15 with TRBJ1-2; 9 positions agree with TRBD1. Germline V CDR1 and CDR2: LNHNV, YYDKDF (reference sequence). CDR3 length: 13 residues. Trimming cost V 5 bases and J 4 bases; bases outside gene matches: 2.

The chain joins TRBV5-1 to TRBJ2-1; D not certain. CDR1 is SGHRS and CDR2 is YFSETQ in the germline V gene. This CDR3 region has 15 residues. V gave up 1 base and J gave up 4 bases, with 12 bases separating them. CDR3 in amino acids: CASSLFGVGYNEQFF. The CDR3 DNA reads TGCGCCAGCAGCTTGTTCGGAGTTGGGTACAATGAGCAGTTCTTC.

The CDR3 bases are TGTGCCAGCAGGAGGGGGAGAGCCAACACCGGGGAGCTGTTTTTT. Translating gives CASRRGRANTGELFF. J is TRBJ2-2 and V is TRBV27, with a possible D match to TRBD1 (6 bases). Germline-derived CDR1 and CDR2 are MNHEY and SMNVEV (reference sequence). Trimming removed 6 bases at V and 2 bases at J, with 13 bases between. The CDR3 covers 15 residues.

The genes are TRBV11-2 and TRBJ2-3; D remains unclear. Germline lookup yields CDR1 SGHAT and CDR2 FQNNGV. This CDR3 spans 13 amino acids. Trimming took 3 bases from V and 7 from J, leaving 11 bases between them. The CDR3 DNA reads TGTGCCAGCAGCTTTGACACAGCCAATACGCAGTATTTT. Protein: CASSFDTANTQYF.

The CDR3 region is CATGSGGEQPQHF. CDR3 sequence (DNA): TGTGCCACCGGGTCCGGGGGGGAGCAGCCCCAGCATTTT. The rearrangement uses TRBV24-1 and TRBJ1-5; the D gene is possibly TRBD1 (5 bases). The ends were cut back, 9 bases at V and 7 bases at J, with 15 bases in the middle. Per germline, CDR1 KGHDR and CDR2 SFDVKD. The CDR3 spans 13 residues.

This clone showed up just once. This chain links TRBV19 with TRBJ2-3; TRBD2 matches at 7 bases. J gave up 4 bases and V 5 bases, and 3 bases lay outside the gene matches. The length of the CDR3 is 13 residues. Germline V gives CDR1 LNHDA, CDR2 SQIVND (reference sequence). The CDR3 reads CASSDGLADTQYF. In nucleotides, the CDR3 is TGTGCCAGTAGTGATGGACTAGCAGATACGCAGTATTTT.

V gene TRBV6-5 combines with J gene TRBJ2-1; 8 bases map to TRBD1. CDR3 length: 16 residues. Germline V gene data show CDR1 as MNHEY and CDR2 as SVGAGI. Unmatched junction bases numbered 8, after V lost 0 bases and J lost 7 bases. The CDR3 loop reads CASSYSHRGRMNEQFF. CDR3 DNA: TGTGCCAGCAGTTACTCCCACAGGGGGAGGATGAATGAGCAGTTCTTC.

This chain connects TRBV28 to TRBJ1-2, with D perhaps TRBD1 (5 bases). The CDR3 runs to 17 residues. CDR1 is MDHEN and CDR2 is SYDVKM in the germline V gene. Trimming removed 3 bases at V and 3 bases at J, with 20 bases between. The CDR3 DNA reads as TGTGCCAGCAGTTTCTCCGGGCCCAGACTGACAGACTATGGCTACACCTTC. Translated: CASSFSGPRLTDYGYTF.